The 22 T cell receptor beta chains given below trace back to one sample, sequenced in a study of T cell responses to AZD1222 COVID-19 vaccine. The data were produced by immunoSEQ multiplex PCR, yet TCRdb's version contains in-frame clones alone and is incomplete. The table includes approximately 300,000 clones, about 94% detected once. Sequenced material: peripheral blood, taken 28 days after the second AZD1222 dose. These TCRs come from an adult who received the AZD1222 COVID-19 vaccine.

This rearrangement joins TRBV3-1 (or the pseudogene TRBV3-2) to TRBJ1-1, with D possibly being TRBD1 (6 bases). The CDR3 consists of 13 residues. Trimming cost V 7 bases and J 6 bases, with 15 bases left between them. Germline CDR1 LGHDT, CDR2 YNNKEL (reference sequence). The CDR3 spells CASMQMGGPEAFF. Here the CDR3 DNA reads TGTGCCAGCATGCAAATGGGGGGCCCTGAAGCTTTCTTT.

This clone was observed a few times. J is TRBJ2-5 and V is TRBV6-6; TRBD1 matches 9 bases. The CDR3 is 13 residues long. The V gene end was trimmed by 8 bases and the J gene end by 5 bases; junction bases not matched to a gene: 6. Per the germline V gene, CDR1 is MNHNY and CDR2 is SVGAGI (reference sequence). The CDR3 DNA follows: TGTGCCAGCGGTCGGGGGACAGGGGAGACCCAGTACTTC. Its translation is CASGRGTGETQYF.

The rearrangement uses TRBV6-5 and TRBJ2-5; the D is unclear. The germline V gene has CDR1 MNHEY and CDR2 SVGAGI. V was cut by 6 bases and J by 5 bases, with 7 bases left in between. CDR3 length: 11 amino acids. This chain's CDR3 is CASSVGETQYF. The DNA of the CDR3 is TGTGCCAGCAGCGTAGGGGAGACCCAGTACTTC.

The chain couples TRBV12-3 or TRBV12-4 to TRBJ2-1, with D unresolved. The CDR3 has 13 residues. V was clipped by 7 bases and J by 8 bases, with 15 bases between them. As DNA, the CDR3 is TGTGCCAGCACCATCTTACCCCCTTATGAGCAGTTCTTC. It is translated as CASTILPPYEQFF.

A remark on this clone: Given a much more abundant clone one base away, this may be a read error. This chain connects TRBV15 to TRBJ2-7; TRBD1 aligns across 7 bases. This CDR3 contains 14 residues. Germline values: CDR1 LNHNV, CDR2 YYDKDF (reference sequence). The CDR3 DNA follows: TGTGCCACCAGCAGGCGACAGGGTTCCTACGGGCAGTACTTC. Its translation: CATSRRQGSYGQYF. Full variable domain (rest looked up from reference TRBV15 and TRBJ2-7): DAMVIQNPRYQVTQFGKPVTLSCSQTLNHNVMYWYQQKSSQAPKLLFHYYDKDFNNEADTPDNFQSRRPNTSFCFLDIRSPGLGDTAMYLCATSRRQGSYGQYFGPGTRLTVT.

The genes are TRBV3-1 (or the pseudogene TRBV3-2) and TRBJ1-1; possible D gene TRBD1, 6 bases. The V gene lost 3 bases and the J gene lost 8 bases, with 10 bases spanning the gap. The CDR3 totals 12 residues. Germline V gene lookup returns CDR1 LGHDT and CDR2 YNNKEL (reference sequence). In nucleotides, the CDR3 is TGTGCCAGCAGCCAGCTGACAGGAGAAGCTTTCTTT. Translation: CASSQLTGEAFF.

This rearrangement joins TRBV9 to TRBJ1-2; D may be TRBD1 (6 bases). The germline V gene has CDR1 SGDLS and CDR2 YYNGEE. V lost 4 bases, J lost 2 bases, and 18 bases lay in between. This CDR3 region has 16 residues. CDR3 sequence: CASSLRGDNLNYGYTF. CDR3 nucleotide sequence: TGTGCCAGCAGCCTTAGGGGGGACAATCTCAACTATGGCTACACCTTC.

The chain combines TRBV11-2 with TRBJ1-1; D gene uncertain. The length of the CDR3 is 14 residues. Trimming took 2 bases from V and 1 from J, leaving 8 bases between them. Germline CDR1 is SGHAT and CDR2 is FQNNGV. CDR3 residues: CASSLKPGNTEAFF. CDR3 DNA sequence: TGTGCCAGCAGCTTAAAACCGGGGAACACTGAAGCTTTCTTT.

The rearrangement joins TRBV27 to TRBJ1-1; D perhaps matches TRBD1 (6 bases). CDR1 is MNHEY and CDR2 is SMNVEV in the germline V gene (reference sequence). The V end lost 5 bases, the J end lost 8 bases, and 9 bases lay between the germline ends. The CDR3 spans 11 residues. CDR3 in amino acids: CASSEGTEAFF. CDR3 DNA sequence: TGTGCCAGCAGTGAAGGGACAGAAGCTTTCTTT.

This chain joins TRBV4-3 and TRBJ2-3; a weak D match, TRBD2 (6 bases). V was trimmed by 0 bases and J by 3 bases, leaving 13 bases between them. The CDR3 contains 16 residues. CDR1 LGHNA and CDR2 YSLEER come from the germline V gene. CDR3 in amino acids: CASSQDRGRTTDTQYF. The CDR3 coding sequence is TGCGCCAGCAGCCAAGATCGAGGGAGGACGACAGATACGCAGTATTTT.

Written as DNA, the CDR3 is TGTGCCTGGAGTCGTGGAAGGAGTGAAAAACTGTTTTTT. This gives the protein CAWSRGRSEKLFF. The gene calls are TRBV30 and TRBJ1-4; D is undetermined. Germline V gene lookup returns CDR1 GTSNPN and CDR2 SVGIG (reference sequence). The CDR3 totals 13 residues. V was trimmed by 2 bases and J by 7 bases, leaving 11 bases between them. The full variable domain, in which reference TRBV30 and TRBJ1-4 provide the parts outside the CDR3, is SQTIHQWPATLVQPVGSPLSLECTVEGTSNPNLYWYRQAAGRGLQLLFYSVGIGQISSEVPQNLSASRPQDRQFILSSKKLLLSDSGFYLCAWSRGRSEKLFFGSGTQLSVL.

The genes are TRBV18 and TRBJ1-5, with D possibly matching TRBD1 (5 bases). Germline CDR1 KGHSH, CDR2 LQKENI. V was shortened by 6 bases and J by 0 bases, with 12 bases between the two germline ends. The CDR3 sequence is 15 residues long. The CDR3 sequence: CASSAGGNSNQPQHF. CDR3 bases: TGTGCCAGCTCCGCCGGGGGGAATAGCAATCAGCCCCAGCATTTT.

V gene TRBV5-6 combines with J gene TRBJ1-4; TRBD1 matches 8 bases. The CDR3 contains 16 residues. J was trimmed by 8 bases and V by 4 bases; bases with no gene match: 13. The V gene's germline CDR1 is SGHDT and CDR2 YYEEEE. CDR3 region: CASSDRDRGVGEKLFF. The CDR3 DNA reads as TGTGCCAGCAGCGACAGAGACAGGGGTGTTGGGGAAAAACTGTTTTTT.

The chain has TRBV28 and TRBJ2-1; TRBD2 agrees at 8 bases. This CDR3 contains 16 residues. J was trimmed by 3 bases and V by 6 bases; bases with no gene match: 10. CDR1 is MDHEN, CDR2 SYDVKM, per germline. This chain's CDR3 is CASSPGRGGSYNEQFF. CDR3 nucleotide sequence: TGTGCCAGCAGCCCCGGGAGGGGCGGGAGCTACAATGAGCAGTTCTTC.

V is TRBV13 and J is TRBJ2-1; tentatively, D is TRBD2 (5 bases). Per the germline V gene, CDR1 is PRHDT and CDR2 is FYEKMQ (reference sequence). The CDR3 contains 16 residues. V lost 6 bases and J 3 bases, leaving 18 bases between the germline ends. The chain's CDR3 is CASSFRLAAGYNEQFF. CDR3 DNA: TGTGCCAGCAGTTTTAGACTGGCGGCGGGCTACAATGAGCAGTTCTTC.

This clone was detected only a few times. The V and J genes are TRBV11-2 and TRBJ2-1; 12 nucleotides match TRBD2. V trimming: 0 bases; J trimming: 3 bases; junction bases outside the gene matches: 3. The CDR3 loop spans 17 amino acids. Germline values: CDR1 SGHAT, CDR2 FQNNGV. Here the CDR3 DNA reads TGTGCCAGCAGCTTAGATCCACTAGCGGGGGGCTACAATGAGCAGTTCTTC. This translates into CASSLDPLAGGYNEQFF.

This chain connects TRBV5-5 to TRBJ2-5; 11 nucleotides align to TRBD2. Looked up from germline, CDR1 is SGHKS and CDR2 is YYEKEE (reference sequence). The CDR3 consists of 15 residues. V gave up 5 bases and J gave up 5 bases; unmatched junction bases: 8. The chain's CDR3 is CASSWRLAGRETQYF. The CDR3 DNA sequence: TGTGCCAGCAGTTGGAGACTAGCGGGAAGGGAGACCCAGTACTTC. The whole variable domain, remainder taken from reference TRBV5-5 and TRBJ2-5, is DAGVTQSPTHLIKTRGQQVTLRCSPISGHKSVSWYQQVLGQGPQFIFQYYEKEERGRGNFPDRFSARQFPNYSSELNVNALLLGDSALYLCASSWRLAGRETQYFGPGTRLLVL.

This chain joins TRBV9 and TRBJ2-1; 10 bases agree with TRBD2. The V gene end was trimmed by 0 bases and the J gene end by 2 bases; junction bases not matched to a gene: 2. The CDR3 sequence is 16 residues long. Per germline, CDR1 SGDLS and CDR2 YYNGEE. The CDR3 DNA is TGTGCCAGCAGCGTAGTCGGGACTAGCGCCTACAATGAGCAGTTCTTC. Translated: CASSVVGTSAYNEQFF.

In nucleotides, the CDR3 is TGTGCCAGCAGTTACTCGAGGGGACAGGGAGGCCCGGCTTTCTTT. As protein: CASSYSRGQGGPAFF. The chain links TRBV6-5 to TRBJ1-1, with 9 bases lining up with TRBD1. Germline-derived CDR1 and CDR2 are MNHEY and SVGAGI. This CDR3 region has 15 residues. V gave up 0 bases and J gave up 11 bases; unmatched junction bases: 10.

The J gene is TRBJ2-1, the V gene TRBV7-9; D is unclear. The CDR3 spans 13 residues. CDR1 is SEHNR and CDR2 is FQNEAQ in the germline V gene (reference sequence). The V end lost 3 bases, the J end lost 3 bases, and 6 bases lay between the germline ends. The CDR3 spells CASSFRDYNEQFF. Written as DNA, the CDR3 is TGTGCCAGCAGCTTTAGAGACTACAATGAGCAGTTCTTC.

This chain joins TRBV6-6 and TRBJ1-1; the D is unclear. This CDR3 is built from 14 residues. Germline V gene lookup returns CDR1 MNHNY and CDR2 SVGAGI (reference sequence). V was pared by 1 base and J by 1 base, with 7 bases between. The CDR3 reads CASSYLDGNTEAFF. The CDR3, as DNA: TGTGCCAGCAGTTACTTGGACGGGAACACTGAAGCTTTCTTT.

The rearrangement joins TRBV28 to TRBJ2-7; the D gene is possibly TRBD2 (5 bases). Trimming stripped 5 bases from V and 1 base from J, with 12 bases between. CDR3 size: 14 residues. From germline, CDR1 is MDHEN and CDR2 SYDVKM. CDR3 DNA: TGTGCCAGCAGTACTCCGGGAAGGTCCTACGAGCAGTACTTC. It translates to CASSTPGRSYEQYF.